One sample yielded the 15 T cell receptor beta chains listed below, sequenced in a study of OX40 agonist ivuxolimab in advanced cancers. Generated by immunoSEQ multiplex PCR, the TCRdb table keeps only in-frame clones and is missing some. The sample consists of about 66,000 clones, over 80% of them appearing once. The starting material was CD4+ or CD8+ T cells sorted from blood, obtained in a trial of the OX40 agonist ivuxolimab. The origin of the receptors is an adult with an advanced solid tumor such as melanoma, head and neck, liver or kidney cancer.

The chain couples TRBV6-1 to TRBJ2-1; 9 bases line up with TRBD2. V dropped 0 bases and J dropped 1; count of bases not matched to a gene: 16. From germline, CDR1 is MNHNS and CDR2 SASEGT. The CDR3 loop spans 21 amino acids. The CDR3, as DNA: TGTGCCAGCAGTGAAGCTGGGGGGGGTAGGGCTAGCGGGACGTCCTACAATGAGCAGTTCTTC. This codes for CASSEAGGGRASGTSYNEQFF.

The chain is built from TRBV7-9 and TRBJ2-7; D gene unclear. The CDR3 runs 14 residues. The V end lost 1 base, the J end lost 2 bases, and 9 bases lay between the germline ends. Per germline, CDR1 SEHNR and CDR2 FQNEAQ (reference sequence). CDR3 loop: CASSLVQNPYEQYF. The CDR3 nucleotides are TGTGCCAGCAGCTTAGTTCAAAATCCCTACGAGCAGTACTTC.

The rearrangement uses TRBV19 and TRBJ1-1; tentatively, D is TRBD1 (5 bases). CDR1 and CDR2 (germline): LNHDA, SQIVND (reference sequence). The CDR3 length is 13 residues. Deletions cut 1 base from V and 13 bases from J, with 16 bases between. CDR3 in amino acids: CASSIARGGFGFF. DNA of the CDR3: TGTGCCAGTAGTATAGCAAGGGGAGGGTTCGGTTTCTTT.

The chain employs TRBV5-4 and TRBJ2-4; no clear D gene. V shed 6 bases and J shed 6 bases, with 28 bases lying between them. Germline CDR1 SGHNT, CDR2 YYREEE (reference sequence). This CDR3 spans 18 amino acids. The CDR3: CASNKSGWGFKRRNIQYF. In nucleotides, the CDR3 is TGTGCCAGCAACAAAAGTGGATGGGGTTTCAAACGAAGAAACATTCAGTACTTC.

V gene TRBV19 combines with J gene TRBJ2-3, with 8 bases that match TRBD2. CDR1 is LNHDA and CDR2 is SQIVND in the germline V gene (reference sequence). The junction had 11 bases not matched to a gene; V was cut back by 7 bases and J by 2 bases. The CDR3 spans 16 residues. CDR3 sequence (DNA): TGTGCCAGTACTGGAGCGGGAGTAGCCCCCACAGATACGCAGTATTTT. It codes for CASTGAGVAPTDTQYF.

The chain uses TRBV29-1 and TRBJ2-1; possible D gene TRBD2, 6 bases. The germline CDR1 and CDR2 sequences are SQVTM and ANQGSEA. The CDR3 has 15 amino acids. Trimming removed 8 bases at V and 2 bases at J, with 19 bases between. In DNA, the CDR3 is TGCAGCACGGCCCCCGGGGGTGGGACCTACAATGAGCAGTTCTTC. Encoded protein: CSTAPGGGTYNEQFF.

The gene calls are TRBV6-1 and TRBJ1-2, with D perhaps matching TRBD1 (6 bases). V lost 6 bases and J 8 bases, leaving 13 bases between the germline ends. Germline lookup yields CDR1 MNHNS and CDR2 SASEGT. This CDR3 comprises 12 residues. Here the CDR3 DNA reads TGTGCCAGCAGGTTACAGGGTCCGGGCTACACCTTC. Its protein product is CASRLQGPGYTF.

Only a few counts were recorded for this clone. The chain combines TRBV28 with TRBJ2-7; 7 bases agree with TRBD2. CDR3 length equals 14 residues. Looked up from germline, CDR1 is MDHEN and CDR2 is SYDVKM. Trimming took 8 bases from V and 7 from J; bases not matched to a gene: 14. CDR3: CASLVAAGAGEQYF. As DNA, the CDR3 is TGTGCCAGCCTCGTTGCGGCGGGAGCTGGGGAGCAGTACTTC.

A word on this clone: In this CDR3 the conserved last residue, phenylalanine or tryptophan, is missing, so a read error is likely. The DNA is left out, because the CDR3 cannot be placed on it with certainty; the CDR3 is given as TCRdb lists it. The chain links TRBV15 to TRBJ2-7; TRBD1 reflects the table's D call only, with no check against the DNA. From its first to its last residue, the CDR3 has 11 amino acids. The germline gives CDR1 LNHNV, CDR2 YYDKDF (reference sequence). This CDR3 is CATSRVIRTAD.

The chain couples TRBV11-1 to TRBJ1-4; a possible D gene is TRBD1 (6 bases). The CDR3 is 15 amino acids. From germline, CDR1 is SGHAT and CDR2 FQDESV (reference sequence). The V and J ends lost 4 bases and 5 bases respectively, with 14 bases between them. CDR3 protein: CASSSADSGNEKLFF. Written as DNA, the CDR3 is TGTGCCAGCAGCTCTGCGGACAGTGGGAATGAAAAACTGTTTTTT.

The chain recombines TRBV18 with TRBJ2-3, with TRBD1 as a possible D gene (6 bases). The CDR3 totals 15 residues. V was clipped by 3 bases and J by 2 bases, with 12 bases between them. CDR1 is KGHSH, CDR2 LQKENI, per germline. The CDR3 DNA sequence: TGTGCCAGCTCACCCCGGGACACGGTCACAGATACGCAGTATTTT. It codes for CASSPRDTVTDTQYF.

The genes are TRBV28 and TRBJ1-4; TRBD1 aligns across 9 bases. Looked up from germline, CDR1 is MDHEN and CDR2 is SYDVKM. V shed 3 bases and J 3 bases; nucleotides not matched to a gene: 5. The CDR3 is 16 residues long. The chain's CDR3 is CASSFQTGGANEKLFF. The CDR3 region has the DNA TGTGCCAGCAGTTTTCAGACAGGGGGAGCTAATGAAAAACTGTTTTTT.

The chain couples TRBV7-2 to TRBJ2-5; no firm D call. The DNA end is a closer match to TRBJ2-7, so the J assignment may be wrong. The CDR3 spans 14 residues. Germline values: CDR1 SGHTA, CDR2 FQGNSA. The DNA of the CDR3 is TGTGCCAGCAGTAGCTTACCCGGGCCCTACGAGCAGTACTTC. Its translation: CASSSLPGPYEQYF.

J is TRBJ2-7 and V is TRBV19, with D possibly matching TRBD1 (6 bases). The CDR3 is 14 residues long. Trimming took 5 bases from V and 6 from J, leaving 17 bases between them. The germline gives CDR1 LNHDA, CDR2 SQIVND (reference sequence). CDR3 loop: CASSFANRVGEQYF. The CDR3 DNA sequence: TGTGCCAGTAGTTTCGCAAACAGGGTTGGCGAGCAGTACTTC.

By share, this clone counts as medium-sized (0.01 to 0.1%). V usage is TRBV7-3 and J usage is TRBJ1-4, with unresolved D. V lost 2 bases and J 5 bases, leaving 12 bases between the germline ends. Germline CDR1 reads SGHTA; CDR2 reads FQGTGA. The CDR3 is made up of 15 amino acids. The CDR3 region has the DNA TGTGCCAGCAGCTTATCAAGGGCGACGAATGAAAAACTGTTTTTT. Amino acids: CASSLSRATNEKLFF.